This T cell receptor (beta chain) stems from a study of T-cell memory formation after mild COVID-19. On the study more broadly: TCR clustering was largely donor specific.

This clonotype has more than one count but fewer than ten. Its target is not known. TCRdb analysed the 5' RACE reads with MiXCR anew, one entry per CDR3 protein. Of around 120,000 distinct CDR3 sequences listed, 16% are singletons. Between the trimmed V and J ends, which lost 0 bases and 7 bases, there was a span of 9 bases. The germline gives CDR1 LGHNA, CDR2 YSLEER. The CDR3 is 13 amino acids. Study results and caveats: Among clones contracting day 15 to 85, CD4/CD8 was balanced, whereas later expanders leaned CD4+. Some SARS-CoV-2-responding clones were already detected in memory before infection.

The chain joins TRBV4-3 to TRBJ2-5, with D possibly being TRBD2 (6 bases). The clonotype comes from an adult woman who had mild COVID-19 (a few samples of this study predate the infection). Cell type and time point are not known. The sample taken for sequencing was PBMCs or a T cell subset sorted from them (not recorded which). Written as DNA, the CDR3 is TGCGCCAGCAGCCAAGATTTTAGCGGGACCCAGTACTTC. It specifies CASSQDFSGTQYF.